The present entry profiles one TCR beta chain with its context. Its matching antigen is unknown. TCRdb analysed the 5' RACE reads with MiXCR anew, one entry per CDR3 protein. The table shows around 410,000 distinct CDR3 sequences, with about 22% occurring only once. These data come from a study of T-cell memory formation after mild COVID-19. The study, taken as a whole, reports: Of the contracting clones, CD4+ ones lay mainly in CM and EM, and CD8+ ones in EMRA. Cross-reactive memory apparently joined, as some responding clones appeared in pre-infection memory.

Germline V CDR1 and CDR2: SGHRS, YFSETQ. This CDR3 has 16 residues. V lost 0 bases, J lost 0 bases, and 10 bases lay in between. The rearrangement links TRBV5-1 to TRBJ1-3, with a possible D match to TRBD1 (6 bases). The receptor comes from an adult woman who had mild COVID-19 (a few samples of this study predate the infection). Cell type and time point are not known. Material: PBMCs or a T cell subset sorted from them (not recorded which). CDR3 DNA sequence: TGCGCCAGCAGCTTGGCTAAGGGGGACTCTGGAAACACCATATATTTT. As protein: CASSLAKGDSGNTIYF.